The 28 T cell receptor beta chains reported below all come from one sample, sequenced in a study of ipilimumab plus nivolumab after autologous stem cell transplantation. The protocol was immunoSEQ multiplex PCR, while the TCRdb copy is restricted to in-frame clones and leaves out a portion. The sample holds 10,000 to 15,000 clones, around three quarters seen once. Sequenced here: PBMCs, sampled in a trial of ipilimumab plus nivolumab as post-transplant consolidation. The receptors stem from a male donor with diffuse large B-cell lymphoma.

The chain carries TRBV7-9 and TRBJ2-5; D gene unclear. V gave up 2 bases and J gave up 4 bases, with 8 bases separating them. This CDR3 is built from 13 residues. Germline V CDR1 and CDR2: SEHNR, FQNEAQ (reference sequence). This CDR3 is CASSLTDLETQYF. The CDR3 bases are TGTGCCAGCAGCTTAACGGACCTAGAGACCCAGTACTTC.

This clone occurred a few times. CDR3 residues: CASSFWGVLNTEAFF. CDR3 in DNA: TGTGCCAGCAGTTTCTGGGGGGTATTGAACACTGAAGCTTTCTTT. The V and J genes are TRBV6-5 and TRBJ1-1, with D maybe TRBD1 (5 bases). The CDR3 loop spans 15 amino acids. Trimming removed 4 bases at V and 0 bases at J, with 12 bases between. Germline assignment: CDR1 MNHEY and CDR2 SVGAGI.

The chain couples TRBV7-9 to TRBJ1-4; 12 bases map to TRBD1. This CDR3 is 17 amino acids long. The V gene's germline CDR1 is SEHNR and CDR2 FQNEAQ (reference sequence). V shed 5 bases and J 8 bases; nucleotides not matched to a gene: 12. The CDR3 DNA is TGTGCCAGCAGCCTTTGGGACAGGGGGCTTCCGCGGGAAAAACTGTTTTTT. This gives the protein CASSLWDRGLPREKLFF.

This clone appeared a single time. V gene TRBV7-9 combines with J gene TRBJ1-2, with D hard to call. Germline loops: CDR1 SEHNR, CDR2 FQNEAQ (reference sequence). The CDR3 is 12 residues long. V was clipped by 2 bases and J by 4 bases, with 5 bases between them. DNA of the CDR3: TGTGCCAGCAGCTTATACGTCTATGGCTACACCTTC. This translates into CASSLYVYGYTF.

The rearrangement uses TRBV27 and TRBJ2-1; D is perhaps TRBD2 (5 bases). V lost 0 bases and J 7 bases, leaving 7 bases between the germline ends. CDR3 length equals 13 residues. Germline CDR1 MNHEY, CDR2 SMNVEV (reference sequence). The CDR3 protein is CASSLSRGNEQFF. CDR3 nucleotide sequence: TGTGCCAGCAGTTTATCCCGGGGTAATGAGCAGTTCTTC.

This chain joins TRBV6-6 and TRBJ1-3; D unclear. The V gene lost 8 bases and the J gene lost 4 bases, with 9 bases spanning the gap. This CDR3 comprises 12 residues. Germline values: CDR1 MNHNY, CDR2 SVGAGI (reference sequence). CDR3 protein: CASRPEGNTIYF. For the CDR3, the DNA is TGTGCCAGCCGACCCGAGGGAAACACCATATATTTT.

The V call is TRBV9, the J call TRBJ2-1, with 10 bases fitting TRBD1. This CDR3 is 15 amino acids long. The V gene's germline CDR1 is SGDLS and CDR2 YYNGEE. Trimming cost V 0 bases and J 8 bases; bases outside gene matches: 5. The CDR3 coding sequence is TGTGCCAGCAGCGTAGAGGGACAGGGGACCCATGAGCAGTTCTTC. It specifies CASSVEGQGTHEQFF.

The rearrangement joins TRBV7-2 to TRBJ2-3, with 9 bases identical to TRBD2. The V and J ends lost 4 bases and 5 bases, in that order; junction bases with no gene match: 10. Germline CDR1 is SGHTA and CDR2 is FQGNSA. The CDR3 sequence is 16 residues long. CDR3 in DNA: TGTGCCAGCAGCTCCGCCACGAGCGGGGGGAGAGATACGCAGTATTTT. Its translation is CASSSATSGGRDTQYF.

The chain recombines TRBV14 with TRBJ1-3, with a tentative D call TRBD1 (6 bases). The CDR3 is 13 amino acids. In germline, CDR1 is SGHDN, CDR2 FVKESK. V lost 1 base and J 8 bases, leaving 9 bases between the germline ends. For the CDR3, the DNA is TGTGCCAGCAGCCAAGTACAGGGATACACCATATATTTT. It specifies CASSQVQGYTIYF.

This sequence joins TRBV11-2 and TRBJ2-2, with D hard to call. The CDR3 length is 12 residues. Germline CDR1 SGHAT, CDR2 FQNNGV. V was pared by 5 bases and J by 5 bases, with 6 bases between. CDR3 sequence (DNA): TGTGCCAGCAGCCGGTGGACCGGGGAGCTGTTTTTT. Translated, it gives CASSRWTGELFF. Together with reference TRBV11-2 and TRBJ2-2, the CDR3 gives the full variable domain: EAGVAQSPRYKIIEKRQSVAFWCNPISGHATLYWYQQILGQGPKLLIQFQNNGVVDDSQLPKDRFSAERLKGVDSTLKIQPAKLEDSAVYLCASSRWTGELFFGEGSRLTVL.

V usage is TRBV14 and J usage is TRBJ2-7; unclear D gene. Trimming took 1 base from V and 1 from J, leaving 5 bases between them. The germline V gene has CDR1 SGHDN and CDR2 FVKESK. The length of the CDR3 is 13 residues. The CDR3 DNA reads TGTGCCAGCAGCCAAGGGCATTCCTACGAGCAGTACTTC. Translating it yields CASSQGHSYEQYF.

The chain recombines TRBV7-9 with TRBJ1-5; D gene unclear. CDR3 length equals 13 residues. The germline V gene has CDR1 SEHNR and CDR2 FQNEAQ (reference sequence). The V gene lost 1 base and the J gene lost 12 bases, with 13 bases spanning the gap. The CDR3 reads CASSLEGEVDQHF. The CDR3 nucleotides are TGTGCCAGCAGCTTAGAGGGAGAGGTGGACCAGCATTTT. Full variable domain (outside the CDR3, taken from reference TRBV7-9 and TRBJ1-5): DTGVSQNPRHKITKRGQNVTFRCDPISEHNRLYWYRQTLGQGPEFLTYFQNEAQLEKSRLLSDRFSAERPKGSFSTLEIQRTEQGDSAMYLCASSLEGEVDQHFGDGTRLSIL.

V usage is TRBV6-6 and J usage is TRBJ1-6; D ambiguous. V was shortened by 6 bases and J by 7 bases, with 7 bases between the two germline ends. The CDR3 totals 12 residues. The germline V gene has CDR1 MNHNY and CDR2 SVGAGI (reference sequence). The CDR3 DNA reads TGTGCCAGCAGCTCCGTCAATTCACCCCTCCACTTT. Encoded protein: CASSSVNSPLHF.

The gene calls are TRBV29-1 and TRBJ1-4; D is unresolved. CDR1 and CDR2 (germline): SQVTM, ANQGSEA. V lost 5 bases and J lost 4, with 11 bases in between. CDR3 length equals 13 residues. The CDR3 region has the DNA TGCAGCGTTTTGTGGCAGAATAATGAAAAACTGTTTTTT. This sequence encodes CSVLWQNNEKLFF.

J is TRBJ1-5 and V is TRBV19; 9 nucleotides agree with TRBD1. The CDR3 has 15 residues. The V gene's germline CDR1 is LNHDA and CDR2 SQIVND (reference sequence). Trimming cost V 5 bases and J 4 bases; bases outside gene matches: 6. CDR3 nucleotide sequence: TGTGCCAGTAGTTCCCCAGGGACAGGGAATCAGCCCCAGCATTTT. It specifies CASSSPGTGNQPQHF. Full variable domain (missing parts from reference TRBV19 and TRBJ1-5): DGGITQSPKYLFRKEGQNVTLSCEQNLNHDAMYWYRQDPGQGLRLIYYSQIVNDFQKGDIAEGYSVSREKKESFPLTVTSAQKNPTAFYLCASSSPGTGNQPQHFGDGTRLSIL.

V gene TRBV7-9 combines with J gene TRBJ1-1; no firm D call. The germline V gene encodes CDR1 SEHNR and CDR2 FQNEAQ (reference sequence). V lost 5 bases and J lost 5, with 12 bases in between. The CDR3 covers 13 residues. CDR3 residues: CASSLRGGTEAFF. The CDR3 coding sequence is TGTGCCAGCAGCCTCCGGGGAGGAACTGAAGCTTTCTTT.

CDR3 DNA: TGTGCCAGCGGGCGACTTGTGAACACCGGGGAGCTGTTTTTT. This translates into CASGRLVNTGELFF. The chain recombines TRBV27 with TRBJ2-2; D not resolved. The V gene's germline CDR1 is MNHEY and CDR2 SMNVEV (reference sequence). This CDR3 has 14 amino acids. The germline V and J ends were trimmed by 8 bases and 1 base, with 11 bases remaining between them.

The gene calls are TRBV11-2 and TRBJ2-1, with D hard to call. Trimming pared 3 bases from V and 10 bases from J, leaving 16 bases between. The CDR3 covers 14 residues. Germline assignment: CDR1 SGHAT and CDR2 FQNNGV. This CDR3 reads CASSFTRDMGEQFF. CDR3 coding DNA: TGTGCCAGCAGCTTTACCAGAGATATGGGGGAGCAGTTCTTC.

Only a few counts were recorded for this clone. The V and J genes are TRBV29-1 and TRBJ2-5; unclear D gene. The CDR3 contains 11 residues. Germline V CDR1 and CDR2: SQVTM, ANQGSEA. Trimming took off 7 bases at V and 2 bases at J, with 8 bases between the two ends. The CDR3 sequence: CSGAVQETQYF. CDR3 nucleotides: TGCAGCGGGGCCGTTCAAGAGACCCAGTACTTC. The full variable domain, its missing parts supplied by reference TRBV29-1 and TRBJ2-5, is SAVISQKPSRDICQRGTSLTIQCQVDSQVTMMFWYRQQPGQSLTLIATANQGSEATYESGFVIDKFPISRPNLTFSTLTVSNMSPEDSSIYLCSGAVQETQYFGPGTRLLVL.

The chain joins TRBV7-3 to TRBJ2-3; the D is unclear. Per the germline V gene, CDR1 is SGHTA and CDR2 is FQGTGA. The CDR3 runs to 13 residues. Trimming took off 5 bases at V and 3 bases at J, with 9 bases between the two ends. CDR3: CASSPPGTDTQYF. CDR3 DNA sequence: TGTGCCAGCAGCCCACCCGGGACAGATACGCAGTATTTT.

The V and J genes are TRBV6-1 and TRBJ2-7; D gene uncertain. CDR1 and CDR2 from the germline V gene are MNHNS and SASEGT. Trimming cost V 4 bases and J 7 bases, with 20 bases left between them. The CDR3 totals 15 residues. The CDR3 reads CASSALVGPLSEQYF. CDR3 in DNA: TGTGCCAGCAGTGCTCTGGTTGGACCTCTCTCTGAGCAGTACTTC.

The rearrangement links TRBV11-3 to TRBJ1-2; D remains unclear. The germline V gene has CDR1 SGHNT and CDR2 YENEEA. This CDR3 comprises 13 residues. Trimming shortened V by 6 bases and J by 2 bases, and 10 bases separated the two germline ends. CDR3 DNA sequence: TGTGCCAGCAGGCCCGACAAGAACTATGGCTACACCTTC. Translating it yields CASRPDKNYGYTF.

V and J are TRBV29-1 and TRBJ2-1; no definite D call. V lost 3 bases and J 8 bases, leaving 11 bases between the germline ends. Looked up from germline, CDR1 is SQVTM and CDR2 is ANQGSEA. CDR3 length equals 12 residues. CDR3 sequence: CSVDFGSDEQFF. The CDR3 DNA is TGCAGCGTTGACTTTGGGTCGGATGAGCAGTTCTTC.

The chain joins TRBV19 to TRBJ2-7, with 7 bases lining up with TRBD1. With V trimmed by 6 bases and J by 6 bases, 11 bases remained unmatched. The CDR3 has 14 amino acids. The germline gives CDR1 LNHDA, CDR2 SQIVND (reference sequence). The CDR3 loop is CASSPWTGTREQYF. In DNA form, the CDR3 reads TGTGCCAGTAGCCCATGGACAGGAACTCGCGAGCAGTACTTC.

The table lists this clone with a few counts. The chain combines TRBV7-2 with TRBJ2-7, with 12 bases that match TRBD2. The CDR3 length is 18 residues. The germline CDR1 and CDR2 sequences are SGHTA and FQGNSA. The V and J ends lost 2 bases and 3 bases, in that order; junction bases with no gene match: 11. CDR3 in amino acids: CASSLLVTKGLAGYEQYF. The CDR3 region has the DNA TGTGCCAGCAGCTTACTGGTTACAAAGGGACTAGCGGGCTACGAGCAGTACTTC.

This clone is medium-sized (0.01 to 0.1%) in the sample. CDR3 DNA: TGCGCCAGCAGCTCAGCGGGCGGGGACTCGAACACTGAAGCTTTCTTT. Translating it yields CASSSAGGDSNTEAFF. The chain is built from TRBV5-1 and TRBJ1-1; D is perhaps TRBD1 (5 bases). Germline CDR1 reads SGHRS; CDR2 reads YFSETQ. The length of the CDR3 is 16 residues. Trimming took off 3 bases at V and 1 base at J, with 16 bases between the two ends. The full variable domain, completed using reference TRBV5-1 and TRBJ1-1, is KAGVTQTPRYLIKTRGQQVTLSCSPISGHRSVSWYQQTPGQGLQFLFEYFSETQRNKGNFPGRFSGRQFSNSRSEMNVSTLELGDSALYLCASSSAGGDSNTEAFFGQGTRLTVV.

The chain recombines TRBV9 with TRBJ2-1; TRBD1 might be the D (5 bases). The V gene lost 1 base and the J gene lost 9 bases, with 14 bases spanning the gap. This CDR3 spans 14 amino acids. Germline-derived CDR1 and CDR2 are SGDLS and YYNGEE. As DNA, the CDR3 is TGTGCCAGCAGCGTACTAGGGGTTATGAGTGAGCAGTTCTTC. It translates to CASSVLGVMSEQFF.

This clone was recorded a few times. The CDR3, as DNA: TGTGCCAGCAGCCCCCCGGGACAGGGGGATGATATCCTCCACTTT. Translating gives CASSPPGQGDDILHF. J is TRBJ1-6 and V is TRBV4-2; 11 bases are shared with TRBD1. Trimming at V came to 4 bases and at J to 15 bases, leaving 11 bases not matched to a gene. The CDR3 extends over 15 amino acids. Germline assignment: CDR1 LGHNA and CDR2 YNFKEQ.